This T cell receptor beta chain comes out of a study of shared clonotypes between healthy human individuals (TCRdb year 2020). For the study in its entirety: A couple of women and three men aged 18 to 49 years were included in the cohort. Per donor, three plates each were used for CD4 naive and CD4 memory, two for CD8 naive, and one for CD8 memory. Blood TCR repertoires of about five healthy adults were deeply sequenced to estimate repertoire size and the extent of clonotype sharing between individuals. To increase sequencing depth and limit assay-specific biases, TCR repertoire library preparation and sequencing were carried out by different laboratories using diverse techniques. Each donor's leukapheresis produced roughly between roughly 0.85 and 9.5 billion PBMCs. On the study overall, not on this receptor specifically: Pairwise subsampling led to the expectation that sequencing depth would affect the degree of clonotype sharing among donors. Clonotypes shared by all four sorted-subset donors showed higher generation probabilities than non-shared clonotypes. Naive subsets generally had larger estimated clonotype richness than memory subsets. Sampling was restricted to blood, and TCR repertoires in tissue are likely to differ from TCR repertoires in blood. The genetic and exposure-history diversity represented was limited by the small number of donors. About 5% of naive CD4, approximately 3.7% of naive CD8, around 2.3% of memory CD4, and 0.35% to 0.4% of memory CD8 clonotypes were shared across several donors. Even with the large sequencing depth, rarefaction of the sorted-subset datasets indicated that sequencing was incomplete.

Reading from cysteine to phenylalanine, the CDR3 counts 17 amino acids. Only the CDR3 portion is preserved as DNA: 51 bases, with reading frame beginning at the first base. Germline trimming amounts to 3 bases on V and 9 bases on J, with 17 as the count of junction bases outside the gene matches. Via the germline V gene, CDR1 is SGHVS and CDR2 FNYEAQ. The donors were healthy, HIV-negative adults with no recently reported acute infections or vaccinations. Only Caucasian adults living in Nashville, Tennessee, USA were represented among the donors. CD4+ T cells were enriched by magnetic negative selection, after which naive cells were positively selected on CD45RA and the negative fraction was taken as the memory subset. After blood collection by leukapheresis, PBMCs were isolated using Ficoll-Histopaque density gradient centrifugation and then cryopreserved in the vapor phase of liquid nitrogen. Purity and quantity of every magnetically sorted T cell population were checked by analytical flow cytometry. From each sorted fraction, genomic DNA was isolated and quantified by UV absorbance on a Nanodrop 2000c.

Using the deep immunoSEQ assay, multiplex PCR amplified TCR CDR3 regions from genomic DNA. Genomic DNA extracted from each cell subset was distributed evenly over all wells of several immunoSEQ 96-well plates, and each plate served as one replicate. Each replicate PCR for sorted subsets received 150 to 250 ng genomic DNA, equal to tens of thousands of T cell genomes. Purified libraries were measured with a Qubit 3.0 fluorometer, size-checked on a Bioanalyzer 2100, and measured again with the KAPA Library Quantification kit. Each immunoSEQ 96-well plate was sequenced on its own single-read 150-cycle Illumina NextSeq 550 flow cell. As for the original processing: Because the immunoSEQ output included only junctional sequences and no quality scores, the filtering could not be the same as the filtering used for full-length reads. To assign V/J genes and CDR3, sequences were annotated using PyIR, a Python wrapper for IgBLAST v1.9, with IMGT germline references. Any read was removed if the V/J assignment was weak (E-value above 1e-6), the CDR3 was missing, or the read contained stop codons, out-of-frame junctions, or ambiguous translated residues. V3J clonotypes were defined by identical inferred V gene, J gene, and CDR3 amino acid sequence. Percentage overlap between repertoires was computed as shared unique clonotypes divided by the size of the smaller repertoire. Richness of each repertoire was evaluated using RTK rarefaction, the Chao1 estimator, and Recon v2.1 estimates of unobserved clonotypes. Generation probabilities for all TCRbeta clonotypes obtained by the gDNA method from a handful of donors were computed using OLGA. Here the immuneACCESS table is served through TCRdb, limited to in-frame sequences with V and J called. Missing clones are a known gap in these copies; in checked studies unresolved V genes cover under half, and the rest lacks a known reason. From that table come the V and J calls and clone size; the DNA was used to work out D and trimming. In this sample the table shows about 1.1 million clones, approximately 80% of which occur a single time. The leading ten clones occupy 0.89% of the sample.

As concerns this clone: The specificity of this receptor is unknown. No quality values exist for individual bases; no much larger clone is one base distant.

Sample: memory CD4+ T cells from PBMCs. In the paper's terms, the cell subset or site label means: CD45RA-negative fraction. The origin of this receptor is a man in his late teens or twenties in good health. Some clones in this sample may be carry-over from other donors' samples. Recombination connected TRBV7-6 to TRBJ2-3; 8 central bases correspond to TRBD2. DNA sequence: TGTGCCAGCAGCTTCCTACAGGCCGCCGGGACTAGGTTCACGCAGTATTTT. It specifies CASSFLQAAGTRFTQYF. The full variable domain, with segments outside the CDR3 supplied by the reference TRBV7-6 and TRBJ2-3 proteins, appears as GAGVSQSPRYKVTKRGQDVALRCDPISGHVSLYWYRQALGQGPEFLTYFNYEAQQDKSGLPNDRFSAERPEGSISTLTIQRTEQRDSAMYRCASSFLQAAGTRFTQYFGPGTRLTVL.